The source of this TCR beta chain is a study of blood T cell dynamics during melanoma immunotherapy. Turning to the study itself: Standard first-line treatment here was pembrolizumab or nivolumab plus ipilimumab in metastatic melanoma. Study-level points and caveats: At W3, later disease-control patients showed bifurcated PBMC repertoire changes, unlike progressors.

Stated time point: pre-treatment baseline. One draw preceded checkpoint blockade; another followed its first cycle at week 3. This clone was seen just once. Its antigen is as yet unknown. Libraries were prepared by immunoSEQ multiplex PCR; TCRdb keeps only in-frame clonotypes and omits some of them. The sample shows around 13,000 clones, around 84% of them seen only once. The CDR3 covers 16 residues. Trimming at V came to 4 bases and at J to 9 bases, leaving 6 bases not matched to a gene. Germline CDR1 and CDR2: LNHDA and SQIVND (reference sequence). Sequenced material: blood, taken from a patient treated with checkpoint blockade. The V gene is TRBV19, the J gene TRBJ2-1; TRBD2 agrees at 16 bases. The receptor was derived from a human donor with melanoma. In DNA, the CDR3 is TGTGCCAGTAGTACCGGGACTAGCGGGAGGGAGGGTGAGCAGTTCTTC. Translated, it gives CASSTGTSGREGEQFF.